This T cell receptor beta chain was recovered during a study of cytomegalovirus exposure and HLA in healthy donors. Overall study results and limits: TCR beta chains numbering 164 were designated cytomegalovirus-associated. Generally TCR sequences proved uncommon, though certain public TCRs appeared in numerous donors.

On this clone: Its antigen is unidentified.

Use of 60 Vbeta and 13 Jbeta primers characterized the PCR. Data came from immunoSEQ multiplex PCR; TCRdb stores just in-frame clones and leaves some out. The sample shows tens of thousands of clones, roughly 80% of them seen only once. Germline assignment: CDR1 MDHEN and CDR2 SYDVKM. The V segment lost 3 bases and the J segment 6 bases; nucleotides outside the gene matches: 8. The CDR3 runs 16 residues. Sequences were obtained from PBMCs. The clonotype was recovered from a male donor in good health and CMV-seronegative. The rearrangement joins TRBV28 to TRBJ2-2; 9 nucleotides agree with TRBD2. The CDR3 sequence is CASSLGAGGPSGELFF. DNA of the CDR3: TGTGCCAGCAGTTTGGGGGCGGGAGGGCCGTCCGGGGAGCTGTTTTTT. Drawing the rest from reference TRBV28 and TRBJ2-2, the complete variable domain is DVKVTQSSRYLVKRTGEKVFLECVQDMDHENMFWYRQDPGLGLRLIYFSYDVKMKEKGDIPEGYSVSREKKERFSLILESASTNQTSMYLCASSLGAGGPSGELFFGEGSRLTVL.